This T cell receptor beta chain appears in the sequencing data of a study of blood T cell repertoires in COVID-19. Across the whole study: Sites across the United States, Italy and Spain contributed samples from acute and convalescent COVID-19. Sources were T cells, B-cell-depleted T cells, or PBMCs; the material itself was cDNA or gDNA.

In the authors' workflow: Scientists estimated how many nucleated cells there were by amplifying reference gene primers. Libraries were prepared by immunoSEQ multiplex PCR; TCRdb keeps only in-frame clonotypes and omits some of them. V and J calls and clone size are copied from that table; D and trimming were computed from the DNA. The sample has 45,000 to 60,000 clones, roughly four fifths seen once; the top ten hold 8.2%. With V trimmed by 7 bases and J by 2 bases, 4 bases remained unmatched. In germline, CDR1 is SQVTM, CDR2 ANQGSEA. The CDR3 consists of 13 residues. Sequencing was performed on peripheral blood. The receptor was derived from a woman older than 75 with acute or convalescent COVID-19. The V gene is TRBV29-1, the J gene TRBJ2-2; 7 nucleotides align to TRBD1. This CDR3 is CSAGTDNTGELFF. CDR3 DNA: TGCAGCGCCGGGACAGATAACACCGGGGAGCTGTTTTTT.